These 14 T cell receptor beta chains were sequenced from one sample in a study of OX40 agonist ivuxolimab in advanced cancers. The repertoire was sequenced with immunoSEQ multiplex PCR; TCRdb's copy has only in-frame clones and lacks some. The sample shows 45,000 or so clones, about nine tenths of them seen only once. The source material was CD4+ or CD8+ T cells sorted from blood, sampled in a trial of the OX40 agonist ivuxolimab. These receptors were collected from an adult with an advanced solid tumor such as melanoma, head and neck, liver or kidney cancer.

The chain combines TRBV9 with TRBJ2-3, with D maybe TRBD1 (6 bases). Germline CDR1 is SGDLS and CDR2 is YYNGEE. Trimming removed 4 bases at V and 3 bases at J, with 15 bases between. There are 15 residues in the CDR3. The CDR3 loop reads CASSKRGTGTDTQYF. CDR3 DNA: TGTGCCAGCAGCAAAAGGGGGACCGGAACAGATACGCAGTATTTT. The full variable domain, rest sourced from reference TRBV9 and TRBJ2-3, is DSGVTQTPKHLITATGQRVTLRCSPRSGDLSVYWYQQSLDQGLQFLIQYYNGEERAKGNILERFSAQQFPDLHSELNLSSLELGDSALYFCASSKRGTGTDTQYFGPGTRLTVL.

V usage is TRBV27 and J usage is TRBJ2-7; TRBD1 might be the D (6 bases). Germline V gives CDR1 MNHEY, CDR2 SMNVEV (reference sequence). CDR3 size: 18 residues. V was trimmed by 3 bases and J by 3 bases, leaving 24 bases between them. CDR3 residues: CASSLDSPRVASNYEQYF. Written as DNA, the CDR3 is TGTGCCAGCAGTTTGGACAGCCCTAGGGTAGCGAGTAACTACGAGCAGTACTTC.

J is TRBJ1-1 and V is TRBV4-1; D call uncertain. V was pared by 0 bases and J by 3 bases, with 8 bases between. Germline V CDR1 and CDR2: MGHRA, YSYEKL. The CDR3 contains 14 residues. CDR3 DNA: TGCGCCAGCAGCCAAGAGGGCCGGTACACTGAAGCTTTCTTT. Its protein is CASSQEGRYTEAFF.

The gene calls are TRBV7-2 and TRBJ2-1; D assignment may be TRBD1 or TRBD2 (5 bases each). Looked up from germline, CDR1 is SGHTA and CDR2 is FQGNSA. CDR3 length: 18 amino acids. Trimming shortened V by 1 base and J by 9 bases, and 25 bases separated the two germline ends. The CDR3 bases are TGTGCCAGCAGCTTAGAGTCTCTGCTAGCTAACCCGAGGGGTGAGCAGTTCTTC. The encoded protein is CASSLESLLANPRGEQFF.

This clone was seen once. The gene calls are TRBV25-1 and TRBJ2-3; possibly TRBD2 for D (6 bases). Trimming pared 5 bases from V and 7 bases from J, leaving 16 bases between. Germline V lookup: CDR1 MGHDK, CDR2 SYGVNS. The CDR3 loop spans 14 amino acids. The CDR3 sequence is CASSPSGSRNTQYF. The CDR3 DNA reads TGTGCCAGCAGTCCCTCCGGGAGCCGAAATACGCAGTATTTT.

This chain uses TRBV7-2 with TRBJ2-3; D is undetermined. There are 16 residues in the CDR3. CDR1 and CDR2 (germline): SGHTA, FQGNSA. Trimming took off 0 bases at V and 0 bases at J, with 10 bases between the two ends. The CDR3 protein is CASSLALQISTDTQYF. The CDR3 DNA reads as TGTGCCAGCAGCTTAGCGTTGCAGATTAGCACAGATACGCAGTATTTT.

The chain is built from TRBV6-5 and TRBJ2-7, with D possibly called TRBD1 or TRBD2 (6 bases each). The V end was cut by 6 bases, the J end by 4 bases, with 13 bases between. Looked up from germline, CDR1 is MNHEY and CDR2 is SVGAGI. This CDR3 comprises 13 residues. This CDR3 is CASRGGGRYEQYF. The DNA of the CDR3 is TGTGCCAGCAGGGGTGGGGGGCGGTACGAGCAGTACTTC.

This chain connects TRBV5-4 to TRBJ2-3; D is unresolved. Germline CDR1 is SGHNT and CDR2 is YYREEE (reference sequence). Trimming cost V 4 bases and J 2 bases, with 11 bases left between them. The CDR3 spans 14 residues. The CDR3 nucleotides read TGTGCCAGCAGCCAGGACCGCTACACAGATACGCAGTATTTT. It translates to CASSQDRYTDTQYF.

The chain joins TRBV7-2 to TRBJ2-5, with 15 bases identical to TRBD2. Germline V CDR1 and CDR2: SGHTA, FQGNSA. With 3 bases clipped from V and 4 bases from J, the junction kept 6 bases outside the gene matches. The CDR3 extends over 17 amino acids. CDR3 amino acids: CASSLIPGLAGGETQYF. CDR3 sequence (DNA): TGTGCCAGCAGCTTGATTCCGGGACTAGCGGGAGGAGAGACCCAGTACTTC.

About this clone: Sequence at one end of the junction differs from germline and may be a read error. The chain carries TRBV7-7 and TRBJ2-1; 8 bases match TRBD1. CDR3 size: 15 residues. Germline V CDR1 and CDR2: SSHAT, FNYEAQ (reference sequence). The CDR3 region is CASSVQGGSYNEQFF. Written as DNA, the CDR3 is TGTGCTAGCAGCGTACAGGGGGGATCCTACAATGAGCAGTTCTTC. The variable domain in full, with the rest retrieved from reference TRBV7-7 and TRBJ2-1, is GAGVSQSPRYKVTKRGQDVTLRCDPISSHATLYWYQQALGQGPEFLTYFNYEAQPDKSGLPSDRFSAERPEGSISTLTIQRTEQRDSAMYRCASSVQGGSYNEQFFGPGTRLTVL.

The rearrangement joins TRBV18 to TRBJ2-3, with D possibly being TRBD2 (5 bases). The CDR3 length is 16 residues. CDR1 and CDR2 (germline): KGHSH, LQKENI. Trimming shortened V by 4 bases and J by 1 base, and 15 bases separated the two germline ends. Written as DNA, the CDR3 is TGTGCCAGCTCACTTTTTCCCAGTAGCGGCACAGATACGCAGTATTTT. Translated: CASSLFPSSGTDTQYF.

This chain joins TRBV7-2 and TRBJ2-3; D is unclear. Trimming cost V 5 bases and J 0 bases, with 9 bases left between them. CDR1 is SGHTA, CDR2 FQGNSA, per germline. CDR3 size: 14 residues. The CDR3 coding sequence is TGTGCCAGCAGCCGGGCGCGTAGCACAGATACGCAGTATTTT. This codes for CASSRARSTDTQYF.

To note about this clone: Additional DNA sequences in this sample encode the identical CDR3. This chain joins TRBV28 and TRBJ1-1; no clear D gene. Germline assignment: CDR1 MDHEN and CDR2 SYDVKM. The CDR3 has 13 residues. V dropped 5 bases and J dropped 7 bases, with 14 bases sitting between them. CDR3 amino acids: CASSNWAKGEAFF. CDR3 bases: TGTGCCAGCAGTAACTGGGCTAAAGGTGAAGCTTTCTTT.

This clone was seen only a few times. The chain uses TRBV15 and TRBJ2-3; D unresolved. The V and J ends lost 1 base and 0 bases respectively, with 5 bases between them. CDR1 LNHNV and CDR2 YYDKDF come from the germline V gene (reference sequence). The length of the CDR3 is 14 residues. The CDR3 reads CATSRGDSTDTQYF. As DNA, the CDR3 is TGTGCCACCAGCAGAGGGGATAGCACAGATACGCAGTATTTT.